The rows below give T cell receptor beta chains drawn from one sample of a study of response to subunit inactivated influenza vaccine. TCRdb re-called the RT-PCR reads with MiXCR, one entry per CDR3 protein. This sample yields about 520,000 distinct CDR3 sequences, of which 25% are seen a single time; approximately 2% belongs to the top ten. The input for sequencing was CD4+ T cells sorted from PBMCs, taken 5 days after vaccination. These receptors were collected from a man in his fifties who received an inactivated influenza vaccine. CDR3s include the opening cysteine and the closing phenylalanine or tryptophan. A D gene is named only where the DNA matches it firmly. Only some rows state a clone size, as once, few, many or a class for expanded clones.

clone_size d_call j_call v_call cdr3_nt cdr3_aa
many . TRBJ2-4 TRBV5-1 TGCGCCAGCAGCCGGACTGGGGGGAGAGACATTCAGTACTTC CASSRTGGRDIQYF
. . TRBJ1-5 TRBV12-3/TRBV12-4 TGTGCCAGCAGTTTCCCCCCTGATCAGCCCCAGCATTTT CASSFPPDQPQHF
few . TRBJ2-1 TRBV20-1 TGCAGTGCTAGAGTAGGCTGGAGGGGGGCGTACAATGAGCAGTTCTTC CSARVGWRGAYNEQFF
many . TRBJ2-4 TRBV7-9 TGTGCCAGCAGCTTAGGGCAGGTGGGAGACATTCAGTACTTC CASSLGQVGDIQYF
few . TRBJ2-7 TRBV4-3 TGCGCCAGCAGCCAAGACCTCAGAGGACGGGGAGGAGAGCAGTACTTC CASSQDLRGRGGEQYF
many . TRBJ2-1 TRBV12-3/TRBV12-4 TGTGCCAGCAGACTGGCCGCGGGGCTTGAGCAGTTCTTC CASRLAAGLEQFF
few . TRBJ2-1 TRBV29-1 TGCAGTGCCGGGACGGAGTCGTTCTTC CSAGTESFF
. . TRBJ2-6 TRBV20-1 TGCAGTGCCCCGTTTTCTGGGGCCAACGTCCTGACTTTC CSAPFSGANVLTF
few TRBD1 TRBJ2-1 TRBV27 TGTGCCAGCCGGAGAGGGGGACAGGGAATAAATGAGCAGTTCTTC CASRRGGQGINEQFF
. . TRBJ2-1 TRBV7-9 TGTGCCAGCAGCTTTGGGGTTACGAATGAGCAGTTCTTC CASSFGVTNEQFF
. TRBD2 TRBJ2-1 TRBV5-4 TGTGCCAGCAGCTTGGAGGCGCGGGGGAGCTCCTACAATGAGCAGTTCTTC CASSLEARGSSYNEQFF
. TRBD2 TRBJ2-1 TRBV9 TGTGCCAGCAGCGTAGGTTCGGGAGGGCACTACAATGAGCAGTTCTTC CASSVGSGGHYNEQFF
few TRBD2 TRBJ2-1 TRBV7-2 TGTGCCAGCAGCCCAACTAGCGGGAGGGGAAATGAGCAGTTCTTC CASSPTSGRGNEQFF
. TRBD2 TRBJ2-7 TRBV7-8 TGTGCCAGCAGCTTGTCAGGGAGGGCGAACGAGCAGTACTTC CASSLSGRANEQYF
. . TRBJ2-2 TRBV9 TGTGCCAGCAGCGTGGGACCCCGGACGGACACCGGGGAGCTGTTTTTT CASSVGPRTDTGELFF
few TRBD1 TRBJ1-5 TRBV20-1 TGCAGTGCTTCTAGGGGACAGGGGGTGGATCAGCCCCAGCATTTT CSASRGQGVDQPQHF
few TRBD2 TRBJ2-2 TRBV7-2 TGTGCCAGCAGCTTAGTTCCTAGCGGGAGAGGCACCGGGGAGCTGTTTTTT CASSLVPSGRGTGELFF
. . TRBJ2-2 TRBV12-3/TRBV12-4 TGTGCCAGCACCCCTACCCAGGGGGGGACCGGGGAGCTGTTTTTT CASTPTQGGTGELFF
few . TRBJ2-3 TRBV20-1 TGCAGTGCTCCAGGGGGGGATACGCAGTATTTT CSAPGGDTQYF
. . TRBJ1-5 TRBV20-1 TGCAGTGCGCACATTGGGCTTTCGGATCAGCCCCAGCATTTT CSAHIGLSDQPQHF
few . TRBJ2-1 TRBV5-1 TGCGCCAGCAGCCCCCCCTCAGGGGGGAATGAGCAGTTCTTC CASSPPSGGNEQFF
few . TRBJ2-4 TRBV20-1 TGCAGTGCGCAGACTAGGAACCTAGCCAAAAACATTCAGTACTTC CSAQTRNLAKNIQYF
. TRBD2 TRBJ2-1 TRBV5-1 TGCGCCAGCAGCTGGCGTTCTTCGGGAGGCTCTTACAATGAGCAGTTCTTC CASSWRSSGGSYNEQFF
. . TRBJ2-1 TRBV29-1 TGCAGCGTTGACCGGCAGGGGCTATCCTACAATGAGCAGTTCTTC CSVDRQGLSYNEQFF
few . TRBJ2-7 TRBV28 TGTGCCAGTCTCCGGGGGTCCTACGAGCAGTACTTC CASLRGSYEQYF
few . TRBJ2-1 TRBV3-1 TGTGCCAGCAGCCAAGGCCTGGGCCTTTCCGTCTATGAGCAGTTCTTC CASSQGLGLSVYEQFF
. . TRBJ2-4 TRBV11-2 TGTGCCAGCAGCTTAGGATCCAAAAACATTCAGTACTTC CASSLGSKNIQYF
few . TRBJ1-2 TRBV7-2 TGTGCCAGCAGCCAAGTATCTTATGGCTACACCTTC CASSQVSYGYTF
. . TRBJ1-5 TRBV12-3/TRBV12-4 TGTGCCAGCAGTGAGACGGTTCGTGGGCCCCAGCATTTT CASSETVRGPQHF
. . TRBJ2-7 TRBV10-1 TGCGCCAGCAGATCGGAGGGGGGGGTTCCCTACGAGCAGTACTTC CASRSEGGVPYEQYF
. TRBD1 TRBJ2-2 TRBV5-1 TGCGCCAGCAGCTTGCTTGGGACAGGGGACACCGGGGAGCTGTTTTTT CASSLLGTGDTGELFF
few . TRBJ2-3 TRBV24-1 TGTGCCACCAGTGATTTCGGGGGATACCTGTATTTT CATSDFGGYLYF
few . TRBJ2-5 TRBV20-1 TGCAGTGCTAGAGAGGACAGGCGGGGAGAGACCCAGTACTTC CSAREDRRGETQYF
. TRBD1 TRBJ2-3 TRBV18 TGTGCCAGCTCACCAGGACAGGGTGGCGATACGCAGTATTTT CASSPGQGGDTQYF
. . TRBJ2-1 TRBV29-1 TGCAGCGTTGTTCGGGACACCCGTTACAATGAGCAGTTCTTC CSVVRDTRYNEQFF
few TRBD2 TRBJ2-7 TRBV4-3 TGCGCCAGCAGCCAAGGACTAGCGGGCTCCTACGAGCAGTACTTC CASSQGLAGSYEQYF
. . TRBJ2-1 TRBV5-1 TGCGCCAGCAGCTTGGGGGACTTGGTCTACAATGAGCAGTTCTTC CASSLGDLVYNEQFF
few TRBD1 TRBJ1-1 TRBV7-9 TGTGCCAGCAGCTTTCGGGACAGGGTCGCTGAAGCTTTCTTT CASSFRDRVAEAFF
few TRBD2 TRBJ2-5 TRBV6-1 TGTGCCAGCAGTCGATACTATAGCGGGGCTGAGACCCAGTACTTC CASSRYYSGAETQYF
few TRBD1 TRBJ1-4 TRBV7-2 TGTGCCAGCAGCTTAACAGGGGCGCAGGGTGAAAAACTGTTTTTT CASSLTGAQGEKLFF
few TRBD2 TRBJ2-2 TRBV4-3 TGCGCCAGCAGCAGGACTAGCGGGAGTACCGGGGAGCTGTTTTTT CASSRTSGSTGELFF
few TRBD1 TRBJ1-2 TRBV3-1 TGTGCCAGCAGCCTCGTACAGGGGGCGACTGGCTACACCTTC CASSLVQGATGYTF
. . TRBJ2-1 TRBV5-1 TGCGCCAGCAGCTTCAATAGCGGTTCCTACAATGAGCAGTTCTTC CASSFNSGSYNEQFF
many . TRBJ2-3 TRBV9 TGTGCCAGCAGCGTAGCGGACGGCTGGCCAGATACGCAGTATTTT CASSVADGWPDTQYF
. . TRBJ2-1 TRBV4-1 TGCGCCAGCAGCCAAGATGATAGCCGCGCCTACAATGAGCAGTTCTTC CASSQDDSRAYNEQFF
. . TRBJ2-1 TRBV14 TGTGCCAGCAGCCAAGGGGGGACGGTCAATGAGCAGTTCTTC CASSQGGTVNEQFF
once TRBD1 TRBJ1-6 TRBV5-1 TGCGCCAGCAGCCCTGGGACAGGCCGTTATGCCCTCCACTTT CASSPGTGRYALHF